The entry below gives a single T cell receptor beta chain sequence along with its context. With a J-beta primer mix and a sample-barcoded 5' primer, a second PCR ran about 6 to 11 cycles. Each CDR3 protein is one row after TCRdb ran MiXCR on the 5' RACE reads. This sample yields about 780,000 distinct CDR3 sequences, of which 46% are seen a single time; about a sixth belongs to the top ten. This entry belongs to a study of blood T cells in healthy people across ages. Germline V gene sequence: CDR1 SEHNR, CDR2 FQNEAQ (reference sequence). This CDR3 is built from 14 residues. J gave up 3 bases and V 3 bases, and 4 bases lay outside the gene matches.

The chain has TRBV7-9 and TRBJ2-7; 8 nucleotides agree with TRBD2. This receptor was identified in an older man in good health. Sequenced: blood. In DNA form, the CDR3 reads TGTGCCAGCAGCTTTCAGAGCGGGAGCTACGAGCAGTACTTC. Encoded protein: CASSFQSGSYEQYF. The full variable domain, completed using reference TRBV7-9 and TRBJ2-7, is DTGVSQNPRHKITKRGQNVTFRCDPISEHNRLYWYRQTLGQGPEFLTYFQNEAQLEKSRLLSDRFSAERPKGSFSTLEIQRTEQGDSAMYLCASSFQSGSYEQYFGPGTRLTVT.